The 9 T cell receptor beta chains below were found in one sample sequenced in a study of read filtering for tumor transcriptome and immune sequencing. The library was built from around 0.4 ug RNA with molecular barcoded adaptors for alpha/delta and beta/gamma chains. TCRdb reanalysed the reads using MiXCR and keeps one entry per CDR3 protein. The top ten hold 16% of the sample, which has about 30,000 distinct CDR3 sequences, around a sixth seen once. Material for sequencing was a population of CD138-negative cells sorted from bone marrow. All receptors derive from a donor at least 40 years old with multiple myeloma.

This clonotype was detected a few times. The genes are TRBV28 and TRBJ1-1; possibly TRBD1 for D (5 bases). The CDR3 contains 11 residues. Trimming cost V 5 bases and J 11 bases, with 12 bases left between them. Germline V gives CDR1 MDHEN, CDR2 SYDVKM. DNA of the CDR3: TGTGCCAGCAGTGCCCAGGGATGGGCTTTCTTT. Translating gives CASSAQGWAFF.

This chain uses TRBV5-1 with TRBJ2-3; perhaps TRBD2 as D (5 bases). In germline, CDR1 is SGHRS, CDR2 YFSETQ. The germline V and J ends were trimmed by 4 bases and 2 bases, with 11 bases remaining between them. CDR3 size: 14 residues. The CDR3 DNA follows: TGCGCCAGCAGCCAGGACTGGGCCACAGATACGCAGTATTTT. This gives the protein CASSQDWATDTQYF.

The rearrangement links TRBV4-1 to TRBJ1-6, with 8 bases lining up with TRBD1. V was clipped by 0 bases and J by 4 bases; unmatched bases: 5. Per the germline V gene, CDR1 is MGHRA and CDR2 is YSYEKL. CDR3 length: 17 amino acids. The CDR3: CASSQDLGQGYNSPLHF. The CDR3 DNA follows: TGCGCCAGCAGCCAAGATCTCGGACAGGGATATAATTCACCCCTCCACTTT.

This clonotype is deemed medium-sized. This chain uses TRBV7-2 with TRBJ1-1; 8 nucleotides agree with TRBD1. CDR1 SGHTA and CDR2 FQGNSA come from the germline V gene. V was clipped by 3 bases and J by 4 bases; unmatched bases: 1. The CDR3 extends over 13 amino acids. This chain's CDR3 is CASSFTGGTEAFF. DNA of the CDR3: TGTGCCAGCAGCTTTACAGGGGGCACTGAAGCTTTCTTT.

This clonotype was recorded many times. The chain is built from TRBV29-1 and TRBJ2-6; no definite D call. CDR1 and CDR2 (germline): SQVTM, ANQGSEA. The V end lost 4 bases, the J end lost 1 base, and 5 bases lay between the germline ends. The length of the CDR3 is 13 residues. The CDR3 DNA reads TGCAGCGTTGTCAGTTCTGGGGCCAACGTCCTGACTTTC. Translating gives CSVVSSGANVLTF.

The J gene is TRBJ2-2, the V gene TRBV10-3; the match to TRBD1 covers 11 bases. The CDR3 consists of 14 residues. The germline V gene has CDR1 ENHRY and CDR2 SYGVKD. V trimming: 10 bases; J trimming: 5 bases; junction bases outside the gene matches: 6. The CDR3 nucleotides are TGTGCCACCAGAGGGACAGGGGGAACCGGGGAGCTGTTTTTT. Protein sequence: CATRGTGGTGELFF.

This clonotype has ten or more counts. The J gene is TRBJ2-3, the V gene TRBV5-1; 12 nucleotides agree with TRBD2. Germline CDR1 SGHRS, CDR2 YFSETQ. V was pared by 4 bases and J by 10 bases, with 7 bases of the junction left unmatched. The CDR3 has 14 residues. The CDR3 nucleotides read TGCGCCAGCAGCCCACGGACTAGCGGGATTGCGCAGTATTTT. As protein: CASSPRTSGIAQYF. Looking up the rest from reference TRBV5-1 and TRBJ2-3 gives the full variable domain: KAGVTQTPRYLIKTRGQQVTLSCSPISGHRSVSWYQQTPGQGLQFLFEYFSETQRNKGNFPGRFSGRQFSNSRSEMNVSTLELGDSALYLCASSPRTSGIAQYFGPGTRLTVL.

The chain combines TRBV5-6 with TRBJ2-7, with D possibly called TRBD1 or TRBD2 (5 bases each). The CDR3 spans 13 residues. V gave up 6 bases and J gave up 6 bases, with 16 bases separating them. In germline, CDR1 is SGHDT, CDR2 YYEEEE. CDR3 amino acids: CASTPWGSREQYF. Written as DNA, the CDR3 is TGTGCCAGCACCCCCTGGGGGTCCCGCGAGCAGTACTTC. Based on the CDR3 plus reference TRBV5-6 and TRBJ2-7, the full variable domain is DAGVTQSPTHLIKTRGQQVTLRCSPKSGHDTVSWYQQALGQGPQFIFQYYEEEERQRGNFPDRFSGHQFPNYSSELNVNALLLGDSALYLCASTPWGSREQYFGPGTRLTVT.

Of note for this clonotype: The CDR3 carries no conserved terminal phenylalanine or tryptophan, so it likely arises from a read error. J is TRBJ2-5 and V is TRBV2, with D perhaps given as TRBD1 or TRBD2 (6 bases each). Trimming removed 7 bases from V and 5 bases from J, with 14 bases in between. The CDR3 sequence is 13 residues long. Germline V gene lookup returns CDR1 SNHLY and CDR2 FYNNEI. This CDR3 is CASKKGGGETQYL. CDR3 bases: TGTGCCAGCAAGAAGGGGGGTGGGGAGACCCAGTACCTC.